This T cell receptor beta chain is drawn from a study of T cell changes during pregnancy in multiple sclerosis. With V trimmed by 1 base and J by 2 bases, 2 bases remained unmatched. CDR1 is GTSNPN, CDR2 SVGIG, per germline (reference sequence). The CDR3 is 14 residues long. Sequencing used immunoSEQ multiplex PCR; TCRdb keeps in-frame clones, though not all of them. The sample consists of some 33,000 clones, 91% of them appearing once. This specimen was CD8+ T cells from peripheral blood mononuclear cells, taken in the second trimester of pregnancy. This chain links TRBV30 with TRBJ1-5; 7 bases map to TRBD1. The TCR originated in a female donor in good health, enrolled as a control in a pregnancy study. The CDR3 DNA is TGTGCCTGGAGTGGACAGGGACGCAATCAGCCCCAGCATTTT. As protein: CAWSGQGRNQPQHF.